This TCR beta chain stems from a study of shared clonotypes between healthy human individuals. The germline V gene encodes CDR1 SGHNT and CDR2 YENEEA. The CDR3 is 15 amino acids. With 6 bases removed from V and 0 bases from J, the gap between germline ends came to 12 bases. Method: immunoSEQ multiplex PCR; TCRdb's copy keeps in-frame clones and lacks some. The table lists 550,000 to 700,000 clones, about three quarters of them singletons. The source material was memory CD4+ T cells sorted from blood. Subset indicated: CD45RA-negative fraction. V gene TRBV11-3 combines with J gene TRBJ2-1; D may be TRBD2 (6 bases). The TCR was taken from a woman in her thirties in good health. The CDR3 region is CASSSQGGSYNEQFF. The CDR3 bases are TGTGCCAGCAGTTCCCAGGGAGGCTCCTACAATGAGCAGTTCTTC.